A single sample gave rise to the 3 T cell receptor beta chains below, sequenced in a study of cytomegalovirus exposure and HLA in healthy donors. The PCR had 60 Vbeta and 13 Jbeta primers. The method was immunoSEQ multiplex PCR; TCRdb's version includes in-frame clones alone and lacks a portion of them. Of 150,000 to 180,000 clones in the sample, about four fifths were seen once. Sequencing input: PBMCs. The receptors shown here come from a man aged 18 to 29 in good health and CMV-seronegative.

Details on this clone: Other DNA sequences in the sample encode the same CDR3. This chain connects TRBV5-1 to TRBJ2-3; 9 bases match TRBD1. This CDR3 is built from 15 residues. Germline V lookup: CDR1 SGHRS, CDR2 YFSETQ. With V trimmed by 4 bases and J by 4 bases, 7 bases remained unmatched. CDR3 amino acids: CASSVGQGIADTQYF. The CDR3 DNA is TGCGCCAGCAGCGTCGGACAGGGGATAGCAGATACGCAGTATTTT.

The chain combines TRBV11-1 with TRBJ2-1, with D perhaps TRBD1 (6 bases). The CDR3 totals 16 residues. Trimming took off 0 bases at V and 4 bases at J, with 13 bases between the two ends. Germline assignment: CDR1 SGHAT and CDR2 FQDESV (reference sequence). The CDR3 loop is CASSLAWQGNYNEQFF. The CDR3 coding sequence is TGTGCCAGCAGCTTAGCCTGGCAGGGGAATTACAATGAGCAGTTCTTC.

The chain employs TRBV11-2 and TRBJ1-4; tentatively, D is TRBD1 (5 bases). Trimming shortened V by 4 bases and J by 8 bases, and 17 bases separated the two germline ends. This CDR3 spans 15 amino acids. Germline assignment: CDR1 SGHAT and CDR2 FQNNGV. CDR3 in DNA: TGTGCCAGCAGCTCCGGACCGGGGGGTGAGGAAAAACTGTTTTTT. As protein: CASSSGPGGEEKLFF. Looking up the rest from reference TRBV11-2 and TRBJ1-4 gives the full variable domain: EAGVAQSPRYKIIEKRQSVAFWCNPISGHATLYWYQQILGQGPKLLIQFQNNGVVDDSQLPKDRFSAERLKGVDSTLKIQPAKLEDSAVYLCASSSGPGGEEKLFFGSGTQLSVL.